This T cell receptor beta chain was profiled in a study of T-cell memory formation after mild COVID-19. Each CDR3 protein gets one entry after TCRdb re-called the 5' RACE reads with MiXCR. This table has around 300,000 distinct CDR3 sequences, more than 13% appearing once. Trimming cost V 6 bases and J 2 bases, with 20 bases left between them. The CDR3 loop spans 16 amino acids. This clonotype was seen a few times. The clonotype originates from a man younger than 35 who had mild COVID-19 (a few samples of this study predate the infection). Cell type and time point are not known. Sequencing input: PBMCs or a T cell subset sorted from them (not recorded which). The chain has TRBV12-3 or TRBV12-4 and TRBJ2-7; either TRBD1 or TRBD2 may supply D (5 bases each). CDR3 region: CASSRGPTLGAYEQYF. The CDR3 region has the DNA TGTGCCAGCAGCCGGGGACCAACCTTGGGGGCCTACGAGCAGTACTTC.